The entry below gives a single TCR beta chain sequence along with its context. Its matching antigen is unknown. The data belong to a study of post-analysis software for immune sequencing data. On the study more broadly: Relapsing-remitting, secondary progressive and progressive-relapsing courses of multiple sclerosis were included.

Germline V gives CDR1 SGDLS, CDR2 YYNGEE. The CDR3 loop spans 12 amino acids. Broader study findings: TRBV5-6, TRBV5-1 and TRBV20-1 belonged to a set of about 5 TRBV segments that were more frequent in patients than controls.

TCR beta cDNA libraries had unique molecular identifiers. Each CDR3 protein gets one entry after TCRdb re-called the PCR reads with MiXCR. This sample has 750,000 to 950,000 distinct CDR3 sequences, with approximately 53% found just once. Sequencing was done on a sample of blood. The chain carries TRBV9 and TRBJ2-4; D is unresolved. The DNA end favors TRBJ2-7, so the J call may be wrong. This receptor was identified in a girl aged 10 to 17 with multiple sclerosis. The CDR3 sequence is CASSVGSDEQYF. The CDR3 coding sequence is TGTGCCAGCAGCGTAGGTTCCGACGAGCAGTACTTC.